This T cell receptor (beta chain) was recorded in a study of shared clonotypes between healthy human individuals. This CDR3 has 16 residues. V lost 4 bases and J lost 1, with 13 bases in between. Germline V lookup: CDR1 SGHAT, CDR2 FQNNGV. The method was immunoSEQ multiplex PCR; TCRdb's version includes in-frame clones alone and lacks a portion of them. Here the sample spans 2 million to 2.5 million clones, roughly 96% being singletons. The sequencing input was naive CD4+ T cells sorted from blood. Subset specified: CD45RA+ positively selected. The chain has TRBV11-2 and TRBJ1-4; TRBD1 might be the D (5 bases). The sequence was collected from a man younger than 35 in good health. The CDR3 DNA follows: TGTGCCAGCAGCTCCCTCACGGGGGTAACTAATGAAAAACTGTTTTTT. Translating it yields CASSSLTGVTNEKLFF. Combining the CDR3 with reference TRBV11-2 and TRBJ1-4 gives the whole variable domain EAGVAQSPRYKIIEKRQSVAFWCNPISGHATLYWYQQILGQGPKLLIQFQNNGVVDDSQLPKDRFSAERLKGVDSTLKIQPAKLEDSAVYLCASSSLTGVTNEKLFFGSGTQLSVL.